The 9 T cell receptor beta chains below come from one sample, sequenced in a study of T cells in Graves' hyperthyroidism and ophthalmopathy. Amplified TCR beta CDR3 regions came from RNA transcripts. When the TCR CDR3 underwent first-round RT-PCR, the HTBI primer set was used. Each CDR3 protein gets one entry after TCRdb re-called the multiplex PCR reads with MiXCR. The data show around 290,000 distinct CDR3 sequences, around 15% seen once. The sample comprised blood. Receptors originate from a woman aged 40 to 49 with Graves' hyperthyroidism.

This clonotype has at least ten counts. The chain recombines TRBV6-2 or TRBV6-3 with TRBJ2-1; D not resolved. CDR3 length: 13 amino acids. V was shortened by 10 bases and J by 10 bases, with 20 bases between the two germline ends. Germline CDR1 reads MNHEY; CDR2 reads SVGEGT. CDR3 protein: CATPFSAPIEQFF. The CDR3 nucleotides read TGTGCCACCCCCTTCTCGGCCCCTATAGAGCAGTTCTTC.

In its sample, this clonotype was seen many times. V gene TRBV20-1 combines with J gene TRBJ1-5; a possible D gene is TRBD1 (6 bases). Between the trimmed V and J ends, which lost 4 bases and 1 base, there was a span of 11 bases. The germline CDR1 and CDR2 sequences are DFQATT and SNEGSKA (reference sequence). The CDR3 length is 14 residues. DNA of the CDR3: TGCAGTGCTATACAGGGTAGCAGCAATCAGCCCCAGCATTTT. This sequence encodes CSAIQGSSNQPQHF.

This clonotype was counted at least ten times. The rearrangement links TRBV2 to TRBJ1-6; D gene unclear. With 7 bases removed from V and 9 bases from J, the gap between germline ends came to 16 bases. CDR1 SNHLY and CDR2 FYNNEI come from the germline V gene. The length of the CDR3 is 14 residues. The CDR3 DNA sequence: TGTGCCAGCATACCGGGTCAAAGAGGTTCACCCCTCCACTTT. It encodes CASIPGQRGSPLHF.

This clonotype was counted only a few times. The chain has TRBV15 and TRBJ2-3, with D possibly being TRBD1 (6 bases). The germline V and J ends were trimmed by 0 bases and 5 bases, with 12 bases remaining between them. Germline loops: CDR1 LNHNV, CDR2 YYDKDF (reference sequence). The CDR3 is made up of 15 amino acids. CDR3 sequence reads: CATSREQGGIDTQYF. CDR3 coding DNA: TGTGCCACCAGCAGAGAACAGGGTGGGATAGATACGCAGTATTTT.

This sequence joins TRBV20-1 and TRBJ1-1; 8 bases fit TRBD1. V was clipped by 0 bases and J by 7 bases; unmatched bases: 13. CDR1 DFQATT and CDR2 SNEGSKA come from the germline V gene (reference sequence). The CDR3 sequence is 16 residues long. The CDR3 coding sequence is TGCAGTGCTAGAGATCTCCTGGGGACAGGTATTGTTGAAGCTTTCTTT. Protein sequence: CSARDLLGTGIVEAFF.

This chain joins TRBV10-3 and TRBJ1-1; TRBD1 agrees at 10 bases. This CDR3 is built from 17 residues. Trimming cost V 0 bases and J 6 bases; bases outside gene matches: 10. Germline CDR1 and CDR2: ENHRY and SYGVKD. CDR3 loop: CAISESTPGQGSPEAFF. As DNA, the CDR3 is TGTGCCATCAGTGAGTCAACCCCGGGACAGGGGAGTCCTGAAGCTTTCTTT.

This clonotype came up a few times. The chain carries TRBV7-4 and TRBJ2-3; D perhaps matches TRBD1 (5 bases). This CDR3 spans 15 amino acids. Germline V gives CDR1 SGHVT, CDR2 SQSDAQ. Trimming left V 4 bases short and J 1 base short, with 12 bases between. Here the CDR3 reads CASSSQGVRTDTQYF. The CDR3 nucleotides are TGTGCCAGCAGCTCACAAGGGGTTCGCACAGATACGCAGTATTTT. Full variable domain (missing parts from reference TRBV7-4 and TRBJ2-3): GAGVSQSPRYKVAKRGRDVALRCDSISGHVTLYWYRQTLGQGSEVLTYSQSDAQRDKSGRPSGRFSAERPERSVSTLKIQRTEQGDSAVYLCASSSQGVRTDTQYFGPGTRLTVL.

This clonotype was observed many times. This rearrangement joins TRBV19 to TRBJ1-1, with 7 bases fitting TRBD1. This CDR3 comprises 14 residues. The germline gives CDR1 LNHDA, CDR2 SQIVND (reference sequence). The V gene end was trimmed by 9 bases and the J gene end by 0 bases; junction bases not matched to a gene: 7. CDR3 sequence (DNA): TGTGCCAGCTCCAGGGGACAGCTGAACACTGAAGCTTTCTTT. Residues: CASSRGQLNTEAFF.

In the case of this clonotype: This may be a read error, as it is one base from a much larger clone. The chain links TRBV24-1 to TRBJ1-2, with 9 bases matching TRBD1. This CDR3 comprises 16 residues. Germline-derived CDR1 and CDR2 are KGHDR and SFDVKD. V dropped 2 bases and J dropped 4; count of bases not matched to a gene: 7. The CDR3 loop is CATSDSGQGRSYGYTF. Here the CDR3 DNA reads TGTGCCACCAGTGATTCGGGACAGGGAAGGAGCTATGGCTACACCTTC.